This T cell receptor beta chain was found in a study of blood T cell repertoires in COVID-19. Study as a whole: PBMCs, B-cell-depleted T cells, or T cells were the source of the cDNA or gDNA that made up the material.

Which cohort a participant joined came from the clinical history participants gave. A PCR-confirmed or clinician-diagnosed COVID-19 case had contacted exposed participants within 2 weeks of entry. Libraries were prepared by immunoSEQ multiplex PCR; TCRdb keeps only in-frame clonotypes and omits some of them. There are fewer than 350,000 clones in the sample; about 90% occur only once, and approximately 0.97% lies in the top ten. The V gene lost 5 bases and the J gene lost 1 base, with 8 bases spanning the gap. The germline V gene encodes CDR1 SQVTM and CDR2 ANQGSEA. The CDR3 extends over 13 amino acids.

The sequenced sample was PBMCs or T cells enriched from blood (not recorded which). The sequence derives from a woman in her thirties who had been exposed to COVID-19. V usage is TRBV29-1 and J usage is TRBJ2-2; no definite D call. The CDR3: CSVNSRNTGELFF. CDR3 coding DNA: TGCAGCGTTAACAGTAGGAACACCGGGGAGCTGTTTTTT.